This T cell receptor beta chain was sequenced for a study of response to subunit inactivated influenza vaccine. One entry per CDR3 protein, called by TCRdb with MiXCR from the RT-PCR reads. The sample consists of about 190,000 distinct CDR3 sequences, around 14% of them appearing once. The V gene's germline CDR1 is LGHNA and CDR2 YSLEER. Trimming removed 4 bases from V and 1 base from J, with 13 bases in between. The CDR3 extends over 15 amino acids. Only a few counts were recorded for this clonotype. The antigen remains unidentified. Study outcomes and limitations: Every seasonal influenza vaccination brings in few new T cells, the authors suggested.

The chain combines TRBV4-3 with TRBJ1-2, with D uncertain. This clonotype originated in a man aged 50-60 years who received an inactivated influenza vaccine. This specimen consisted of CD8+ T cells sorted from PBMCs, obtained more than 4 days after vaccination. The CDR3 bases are TGCGCCAGCAGCCGCGACGGGCAGTTTAACTATGGCTACACCTTC. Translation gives CASSRDGQFNYGYTF.